A selection of T cell receptor beta chains follows, all from one sample in a study of blood T cell repertoires in COVID-19. Sequencing used immunoSEQ multiplex PCR; TCRdb keeps in-frame clones, though not all of them. The data show 200,000 to 250,000 clones, about four fifths seen once. The sequencing sample was made of PBMCs or T cells enriched from blood (not recorded which). These receptors all stem from a woman aged 50 to 65 who had been exposed to COVID-19. Each CDR3 is given with its conserved first and last residue. D genes are given only for firm matches. Not every row has a clone size; where given, it reads once, few, many or a size class.

clone size: NA
J gene: TRBJ1-1
V gene: TRBV9
D gene: NA
CDR3 DNA: TGTGCCAGCAGCGTCCTCAAGGGGGTGGGCACTGAAGCTTTCTTT
CDR3 protein: CASSVLKGVGTEAFF

clone size: NA
J gene: TRBJ2-3
V gene: TRBV30
D gene: TRBD2
CDR3 DNA: TGTGCCTGGAGTTCGGGACTAGCGGGGGCAAATACGCAGTATTTT
CDR3 protein: CAWSSGLAGANTQYF

clone size: NA
J gene: TRBJ2-3
V gene: TRBV9
D gene: TRBD2
CDR3 DNA: TGTGCCAGCAGCGTTAGCGGGGGGGCCCCGACAGATACGCAGTATTTT
CDR3 protein: CASSVSGGAPTDTQYF

clone size: NA
J gene: TRBJ2-7
V gene: TRBV2
D gene: NA
CDR3 DNA: TGTGCCAGCAGTCCTTACAGGGTCTACGAGCAGTACTTC
CDR3 protein: CASSPYRVYEQYF

clone size: once
J gene: TRBJ1-6
V gene: TRBV7-2
D gene: NA
CDR3 DNA: TGTGCCAGCAGCTCAACTCGTGGGGGGACGAAGAATTCACCCCTCCACTTT
CDR3 protein: CASSSTRGGTKNSPLHF

clone size: NA
J gene: TRBJ1-1
V gene: TRBV28
D gene: NA
CDR3 DNA: TGTGCCAGCAGTTCCACGCCCAGCCGGGAAATTCGAGCTTTCTTT
CDR3 protein: CASSSTPSREIRAFF

clone size: few
J gene: TRBJ1-4
V gene: TRBV5-4
D gene: TRBD1
CDR3 DNA: TGTGCCAGCAGCTTGCGACAGGGCCTCAATGAAAAACTGTTTTTT
CDR3 protein: CASSLRQGLNEKLFF

clone size: NA
J gene: TRBJ2-5
V gene: TRBV11-3
D gene: TRBD1
CDR3 DNA: TGTGCCAGCAGCTTAGGGACAGGGTGGGATGAGACCCAGTACTTC
CDR3 protein: CASSLGTGWDETQYF

clone size: NA
J gene: TRBJ1-2
V gene: TRBV5-1
D gene: NA
CDR3 DNA: TGCGCCAGCAGCTTGGGCGTGTTTGCAGTAGGGGTGCGCGGCTACACCTTC
CDR3 protein: CASSLGVFAVGVRGYTF

clone size: NA
J gene: TRBJ1-1
V gene: TRBV6-6
D gene: TRBD1
CDR3 DNA: TGTGCCAGCAGTACAGACAGGGGTGGTATGAACACTGAAGCTTTCTTT
CDR3 protein: CASSTDRGGMNTEAFF

clone size: NA
J gene: TRBJ1-1
V gene: TRBV5-6
D gene: NA
CDR3 DNA: TGTGCCAGCAGCTTGGAGGTTCAACACAGGGTGAACACTGAAGCTTTCTTT
CDR3 protein: CASSLEVQHRVNTEAFF

clone size: NA
J gene: TRBJ1-1
V gene: TRBV3-1/TRBV3-2
D gene: TRBD1
CDR3 DNA: TGTGCCAGCAGCCGCCGACAGGGCAGGATAGACAAAGCTTTCTTT
CDR3 protein: CASSRRQGRIDKAFF

clone size: NA
J gene: TRBJ1-6
V gene: TRBV5-1
D gene: TRBD1
CDR3 DNA: TGCGCCAGCAGCTTGGAGACAGGGGTTGCGAATTCACCCCTCCACTTT
CDR3 protein: CASSLETGVANSPLHF

clone size: many
J gene: TRBJ1-1
V gene: TRBV9
D gene: TRBD1
CDR3 DNA: TGTGCCAGCAGCCCGTCGGGACAGGGAGGTACTGAAGCTTTCTTT
CDR3 protein: CASSPSGQGGTEAFF

clone size: NA
J gene: TRBJ1-5
V gene: TRBV27
D gene: NA
CDR3 DNA: TGTGCCAGCAGTCCGACAGTCCTTGGGTGGACCCAGCATTTT
CDR3 protein: CASSPTVLGWTQHF

clone size: NA
J gene: TRBJ1-5
V gene: TRBV6-5
D gene: NA
CDR3 DNA: TGTGCCAGCAGCACAGAGGGATTTTCCAATCAGCCCCAGCATTTT
CDR3 protein: CASSTEGFSNQPQHF

clone size: NA
J gene: TRBJ1-1
V gene: TRBV6-5
D gene: NA
CDR3 DNA: TGTGCCAGCAGTAACCTCGGGGGGGGAGGTACGGCTTTCTTT
CDR3 protein: CASSNLGGGGTAFF

clone size: NA
J gene: TRBJ1-5
V gene: TRBV6-4
D gene: TRBD1
CDR3 DNA: TGTGCCAGCAGTGCTAATGGACAGGGTGGTCAGCCCCAGCATTTT
CDR3 protein: CASSANGQGGQPQHF

clone size: NA
J gene: TRBJ1-1
V gene: TRBV6-4
D gene: NA
CDR3 DNA: TGTGCCAGCAGTGACCACGGGGGAGGAAGCACTGAAGCTTTCTTT
CDR3 protein: CASSDHGGGSTEAFF

clone size: NA
J gene: TRBJ1-1
V gene: TRBV27
D gene: NA
CDR3 DNA: TGTGCCAGCAGTTTCAGGGCCATGATGAACACTGAAGCTTTCTTT
CDR3 protein: CASSFRAMMNTEAFF

clone size: once
J gene: TRBJ2-5
V gene: TRBV3-1/TRBV3-2
D gene: NA
CDR3 DNA: TGTGCCAGCAGCCAAGACCCTCTTAGGCAGGGGGGTAGGAGGGAGACCCAGTACTTC
CDR3 protein: CASSQDPLRQGGRRETQYF

clone size: NA
J gene: TRBJ2-7
V gene: TRBV6-6
D gene: NA
CDR3 DNA: TGTGCCAGCAGTCGTGACAGGCTCTACGAGCAGTACTTC
CDR3 protein: CASSRDRLYEQYF

clone size: NA
J gene: TRBJ2-3
V gene: TRBV5-4
D gene: NA
CDR3 DNA: TGTGCCAGCAGCTTCAGGATCCAAACAGATACGCAGTATTTT
CDR3 protein: CASSFRIQTDTQYF

clone size: NA
J gene: TRBJ1-4
V gene: TRBV12-5
D gene: NA
CDR3 DNA: TGTGCTAGTGGTTTTGGGGGGGGTAGTGAAAAACTGTTTTTT
CDR3 protein: CASGFGGGSEKLFF

clone size: once
J gene: TRBJ1-6
V gene: TRBV6-6
D gene: NA
CDR3 DNA: TGTGCCAGCAGTTACGGGGACAACCCACCCCTCCACTTT
CDR3 protein: CASSYGDNPPLHF

clone size: NA
J gene: TRBJ1-1
V gene: TRBV29-1
D gene: TRBD1
CDR3 DNA: TGCAGCGTTTTTCCCACGAGACAGGGGATGGTGAACACTGAAGCTTTCTTT
CDR3 protein: CSVFPTRQGMVNTEAFF

clone size: NA
J gene: TRBJ1-2
V gene: TRBV9
D gene: NA
CDR3 DNA: TGTGCCAGCAGCGTGCGGGGCGGTGGCTACACCTTC
CDR3 protein: CASSVRGGGYTF

clone size: NA
J gene: TRBJ2-3
V gene: TRBV10-1
D gene: TRBD2
CDR3 DNA: TGCGCCAGCGGGGCCACTAGCGGGGGGGTCGATACGCAGTATTTT
CDR3 protein: CASGATSGGVDTQYF

clone size: NA
J gene: TRBJ1-3
V gene: TRBV11-2
D gene: NA
CDR3 DNA: TGTGCCAGCAGCCAAACCGGGACTCACTTTAACTCTGGAAACACCATATATTTT
CDR3 protein: CASSQTGTHFNSGNTIYF

clone size: few
J gene: TRBJ1-1
V gene: TRBV6-2/TRBV6-3
D gene: NA
CDR3 DNA: TGTGCCAGCAGTTACTCGAGCTTGAATACTGAAGCTTTCTTT
CDR3 protein: CASSYSSLNTEAFF

clone size: NA
J gene: TRBJ1-2
V gene: TRBV29-1
D gene: NA
CDR3 DNA: TGCAGCGTTGAGCCGCCAGTCTATGGCTACACCTTC
CDR3 protein: CSVEPPVYGYTF

clone size: NA
J gene: TRBJ1-5
V gene: TRBV19
D gene: TRBD1
CDR3 DNA: TGTGCCAGTAGCGGGACAGTCGATCAGCCCCAGCATTTT
CDR3 protein: CASSGTVDQPQHF

clone size: NA
J gene: TRBJ2-5
V gene: TRBV18
D gene: TRBD1
CDR3 DNA: TGTGCCAGCTCACCGGGACAGGTGATCCAAGAGACCCAGTACTTC
CDR3 protein: CASSPGQVIQETQYF

clone size: NA
J gene: TRBJ1-1
V gene: TRBV28
D gene: TRBD1
CDR3 DNA: TGTGCCAGCGGGGACAGGGGAGGGTACACTGAAGCTTTCTTT
CDR3 protein: CASGDRGGYTEAFF

clone size: NA
J gene: TRBJ1-1
V gene: TRBV6-6
D gene: TRBD1
CDR3 DNA: TGTGCCAGCAGTTCGGAACAGGGGGCTTTCTTT
CDR3 protein: CASSSEQGAFF

clone size: NA
J gene: TRBJ1-6
V gene: TRBV27
D gene: TRBD1
CDR3 DNA: TGTGCCAGCACTGGGACAGGGACTTCACCCCTCCACTTT
CDR3 protein: CASTGTGTSPLHF

clone size: NA
J gene: TRBJ1-5
V gene: TRBV28
D gene: TRBD1
CDR3 DNA: TGTGCCAGCAGTTTATACAGGGGGCCTCTCAATCAGCCCCAGCATTTT
CDR3 protein: CASSLYRGPLNQPQHF